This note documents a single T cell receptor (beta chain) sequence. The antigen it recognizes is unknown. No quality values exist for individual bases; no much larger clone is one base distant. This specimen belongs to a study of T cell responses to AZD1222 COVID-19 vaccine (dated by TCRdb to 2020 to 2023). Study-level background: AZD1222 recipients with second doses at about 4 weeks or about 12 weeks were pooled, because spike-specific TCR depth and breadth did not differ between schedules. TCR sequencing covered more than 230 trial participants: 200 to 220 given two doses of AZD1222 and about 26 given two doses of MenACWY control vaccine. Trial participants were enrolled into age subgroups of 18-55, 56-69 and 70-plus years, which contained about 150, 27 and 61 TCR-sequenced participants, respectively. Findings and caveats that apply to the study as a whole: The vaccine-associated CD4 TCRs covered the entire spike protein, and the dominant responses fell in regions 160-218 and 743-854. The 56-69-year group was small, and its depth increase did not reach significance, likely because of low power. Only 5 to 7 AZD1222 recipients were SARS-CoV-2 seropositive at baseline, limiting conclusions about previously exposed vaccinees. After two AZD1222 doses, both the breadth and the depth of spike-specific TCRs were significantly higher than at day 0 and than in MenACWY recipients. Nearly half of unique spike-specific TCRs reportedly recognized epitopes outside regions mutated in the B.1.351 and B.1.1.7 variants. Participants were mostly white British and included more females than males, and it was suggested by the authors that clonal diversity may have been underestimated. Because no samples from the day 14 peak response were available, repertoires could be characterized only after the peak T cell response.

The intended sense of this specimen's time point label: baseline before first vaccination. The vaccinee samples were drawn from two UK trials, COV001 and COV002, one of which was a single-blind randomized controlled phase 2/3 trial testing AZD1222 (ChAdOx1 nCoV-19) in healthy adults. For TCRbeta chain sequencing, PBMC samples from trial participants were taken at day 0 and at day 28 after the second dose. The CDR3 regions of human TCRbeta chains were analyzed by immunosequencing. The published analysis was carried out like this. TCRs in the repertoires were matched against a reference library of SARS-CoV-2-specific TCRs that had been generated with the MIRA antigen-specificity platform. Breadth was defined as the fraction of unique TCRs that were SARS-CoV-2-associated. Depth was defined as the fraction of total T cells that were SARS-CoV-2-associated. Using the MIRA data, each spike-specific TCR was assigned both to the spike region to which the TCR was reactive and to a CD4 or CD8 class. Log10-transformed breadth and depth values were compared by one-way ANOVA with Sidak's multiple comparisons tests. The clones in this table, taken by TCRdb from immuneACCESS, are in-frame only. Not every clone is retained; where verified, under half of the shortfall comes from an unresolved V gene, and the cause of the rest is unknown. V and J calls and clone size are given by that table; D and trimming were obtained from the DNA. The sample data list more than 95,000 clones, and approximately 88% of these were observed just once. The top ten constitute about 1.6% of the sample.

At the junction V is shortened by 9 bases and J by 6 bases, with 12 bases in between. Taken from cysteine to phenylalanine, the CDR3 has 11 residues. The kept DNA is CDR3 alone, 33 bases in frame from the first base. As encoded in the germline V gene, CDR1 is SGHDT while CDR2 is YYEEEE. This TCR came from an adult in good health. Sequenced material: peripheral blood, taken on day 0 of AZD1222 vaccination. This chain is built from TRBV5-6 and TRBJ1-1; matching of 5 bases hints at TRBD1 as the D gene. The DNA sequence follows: TGTGCCACAGTAAGGACATCTGAAGCTTTCTTT. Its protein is CATVRTSEAFF.